The 11 T cell receptor beta chains below come from one sample, sequenced in a study of Graves' ophthalmopathy and Graves' hyperthyroidism. TCR beta CDR3 regions were amplified from RNA transcripts. RT-PCR in the first round used HTBI primers; a second-round multiplex PCR followed. TCRdb re-called the multiplex PCR reads with MiXCR, one entry per CDR3 protein. The data hold approximately 1.2 million distinct CDR3 sequences, with roughly 35% observed a single time. Sample: peripheral blood or thyroid tissue (not recorded which). Receptor source: an adult man with Graves' hyperthyroidism.

This clonotype was seen a single time. The rearrangement joins TRBV11-3 to TRBJ1-3, with 7 bases matching TRBD1. The CDR3 spans 18 residues. Germline loops: CDR1 SGHNT, CDR2 YENEEA. V was pared by 1 base and J by 0 bases, with 9 bases of the junction left unmatched. This chain's CDR3 is CASSLASSGDSSGNTIYF. In DNA form, the CDR3 reads TGTGCCAGCAGCTTAGCTAGTTCCGGGGACAGCTCTGGAAACACCATATATTTT.

A word on this clonotype: A single base separates this from a much larger clone, so it may be a read error. The gene calls are TRBV11-1 and TRBJ2-5, with TRBD1 identical over 8 bases. V dropped 2 bases and J dropped 7; count of bases not matched to a gene: 6. Germline V lookup: CDR1 SGHAT, CDR2 FQDESV (reference sequence). There are 14 residues in the CDR3. This chain's CDR3 is CASSLRTGSWTQYF. Here the CDR3 DNA reads TGTGCCAGCAGCTTAAGGACAGGGAGCTGGACCCAGTACTTC. Based on the CDR3 plus reference TRBV11-1 and TRBJ2-5, the full variable domain is EAEVAQSPRYKITEKSQAVAFWCDPISGHATLYWYRQILGQGPELLVQFQDESVVDDSQLPKDRFSAERLKGVDSTLKIQPAELGDSAMYLCASSLRTGSWTQYFGPGTRLLVL.

The J gene is TRBJ2-5, the V gene TRBV6-6, with TRBD1 matching over 7 bases. J was trimmed by 5 bases and V by 7 bases; bases with no gene match: 10. The CDR3 runs 14 residues. Germline CDR1 is MNHNY and CDR2 is SVGAGI (reference sequence). The CDR3 spells CASTNRGSWETQYF. The DNA of the CDR3 is TGTGCCAGCACTAACAGGGGCTCATGGGAGACCCAGTACTTC.

A word on this clonotype: Given a much more abundant clone one base away, this may be a read error. This chain connects TRBV11-2 to TRBJ2-5, with D unclear. V lost 2 bases and J 5 bases, leaving 12 bases between the germline ends. The CDR3 runs 14 residues. The germline CDR1 and CDR2 sequences are SGHAT and FQNNGV. The CDR3, as DNA: TGTGCCAGCAGCTTACACCCACTGGGGGAGACCCAGTACTTC. This translates into CASSLHPLGETQYF.

The chain is built from TRBV5-8 and TRBJ2-5, with 9 bases matching TRBD2. This CDR3 has 16 amino acids. The germline V gene encodes CDR1 SGHTS and CDR2 YDEGEE. J lost 5 bases, V lost 9 bases, and 17 bases had no gene match. Here the CDR3 reads CATQSGGGAFGETQYF. CDR3 bases: TGTGCCACCCAATCTGGCGGGGGGGCCTTCGGGGAGACCCAGTACTTC.

The genes are TRBV25-1 and TRBJ1-1; TRBD1 is a possible D gene (5 bases). The V end was cut by 0 bases, the J end by 4 bases, with 21 bases between. The CDR3 is made up of 18 amino acids. CDR1 and CDR2 (germline): MGHDK, SYGVNS. As DNA, the CDR3 is TGTGCCAGCAGTGAATACGGTATCAACAGCCCAAGGGGCACTGAAGCTTTCTTT. Protein product: CASSEYGINSPRGTEAFF.

This clonotype was counted ten times or more. A much larger clone lies a single base off, so this may be a read error. The chain has TRBV5-5 and TRBJ1-5, with D perhaps matching TRBD1 (5 bases). Between the trimmed V and J ends, which lost 2 bases and 7 bases, there was a span of 10 bases. Germline lookup yields CDR1 SGHKS and CDR2 YYEKEE (reference sequence). The CDR3 covers 13 residues. CDR3 in DNA: TGTGCCAGCAGCTTTGGGGGGGAACAGCCCCAGCATTTT. Translation: CASSFGGEQPQHF.

This clonotype was detected ten times or more. As DNA, the CDR3 is TGTGCCATCAGCGGGACAGGGGGACAAGAGACCCAGTACTTC. It translates to CAISGTGGQETQYF. The chain couples TRBV10-3 to TRBJ2-5, with 11 bases fitting TRBD1. The J segment lost 2 bases and the V segment lost 6 bases, leaving 2 bases of the junction unmatched. The CDR3 has 14 amino acids. CDR1 and CDR2 (germline): ENHRY, SYGVKD.

The chain uses TRBV20-1 and TRBJ2-7; D gene ambiguous. This CDR3 contains 12 residues. The germline gives CDR1 DFQATT, CDR2 SNEGSKA (reference sequence). Trimming cost V 6 bases and J 4 bases, with 13 bases left between them. The CDR3 DNA sequence: TGCAGTGCCCCGACTGGAATTTACGAGCAGTACTTC. It codes for CSAPTGIYEQYF.

The chain is built from TRBV6-1 and TRBJ2-5; 8 nucleotides align to TRBD1. This CDR3 has 15 residues. J gave up 4 bases and V 11 bases, and 15 bases lay outside the gene matches. Per germline, CDR1 MNHNS and CDR2 SASEGT. The CDR3: CAVSTGQGARETQYF. The DNA of the CDR3 is TGTGCCGTCAGTACGGGGCAGGGGGCTCGAGAGACCCAGTACTTC.

This clonotype has just one count. The V gene is TRBV7-9, the J gene TRBJ2-6; D unclear. Trimming took 6 bases from V and 1 from J, leaving 7 bases between them. Germline V gives CDR1 SEHNR, CDR2 FQNEAQ (reference sequence). This CDR3 is 14 amino acids long. The CDR3 spells CASSLMSGANVLTF. For the CDR3, the DNA is TGTGCCAGCAGTTTAATGTCTGGGGCCAACGTCCTGACTTTC.